The 25 T cell receptor beta chains given below trace back to one sample, sequenced in a study of regulatory T cells in long-lasting Graves disease. Through Arm-PCR of CDR3 regions and iRepertoire HTBI primers, TCR beta libraries were built. A single record per CDR3 protein comes from TCRdb applying MiXCR to the multiplex PCR reads. The sample has roughly 420,000 distinct CDR3 sequences; approximately 16% are singletons. The time point is: newly diagnosed GD, antithyroid drugs for less than 3 months. Making the TCR library involved RNA that had been extracted from PBMCs. In addition, the sample was reused for a study of T cells in Graves' hyperthyroidism and ophthalmopathy.

Sequencing was performed on peripheral blood mononuclear cells (PBMCs), taken at new diagnosis, from a patient treated with antithyroid drugs. These receptors originate from a woman aged 18-29 years with Graves disease.

The sample holds a few counts of this clonotype. V and J are TRBV7-9 and TRBJ1-4; D call uncertain. In germline, CDR1 is SEHNR, CDR2 FQNEAQ (reference sequence). The CDR3 has 18 amino acids. V was shortened by 1 base and J by 0 bases, with 15 bases between the two germline ends. CDR3: CASSLGPRRKATNEKLFF. CDR3 sequence (DNA): TGTGCCAGCAGCTTAGGGCCCAGGAGAAAAGCAACTAATGAAAAACTGTTTTTT.

In regard to this clonotype: It is unclear where the CDR3 begins or ends on the DNA, so no DNA is shown, and the CDR3 is as TCRdb lists it. The chain uses TRBV27 and TRBJ1-1. Germline V CDR1 and CDR2: MNHEY, SMNVEV (reference sequence). 14 amino acids form the CDR3, both terminal residues included. CDR3 protein: CASSTSDGDTEAFF.

The chain combines TRBV24-1 with TRBJ2-1; 7 nucleotides match TRBD2. The ends lost 0 bases at V and 8 bases at J; junction bases unmatched: 9. Germline-derived CDR1 and CDR2 are KGHDR and SFDVKD. The CDR3 covers 16 residues. The CDR3 is CATSDLRSGGKDEQFF. CDR3 coding DNA: TGTGCCACCAGTGATTTGCGTTCCGGGGGGAAGGATGAGCAGTTCTTC.

This clonotype was recorded at least ten times. V is TRBV11-2 and J is TRBJ2-3, with TRBD2 matching over 8 bases. The CDR3 loop spans 16 amino acids. The V and J ends lost 7 bases and 2 bases, in that order; junction bases with no gene match: 11. Germline CDR1 is SGHAT and CDR2 is FQNNGV. The CDR3: CASKRVLSGITDTQYF. In DNA form, the CDR3 reads TGTGCCAGCAAAAGGGTGCTTAGCGGGATCACAGATACGCAGTATTTT.

In its sample, this clonotype was seen many times. The rearrangement uses TRBV2 and TRBJ1-1; possible D gene TRBD1, 5 bases. Trimming left V 2 bases short and J 0 bases short, with 7 bases between. The CDR3 runs 14 residues. Germline V gene sequence: CDR1 SNHLY, CDR2 FYNNEI. The CDR3 spells CASSERDVNTEAFF. CDR3 nucleotide sequence: TGTGCCAGCAGTGAAAGGGACGTGAACACTGAAGCTTTCTTT.

As regards this clonotype: A much larger clone differs by one base, so this may be a read error. This rearrangement joins TRBV28 to TRBJ2-3, with D possibly being TRBD2 (5 bases). There are 15 residues in the CDR3. Germline CDR1 and CDR2: MDHEN and SYDVKM. Trimming stripped 7 bases from V and 2 bases from J, with 16 bases between. The DNA of the CDR3 is TGTGCCAGCACCCCATCCGGGATCCACACAGATACGCAGTATTTT. Translation gives CASTPSGIHTDTQYF.

This clonotype appeared a few times. The chain combines TRBV6-5 with TRBJ2-7, with D hard to call. The V gene's germline CDR1 is MNHEY and CDR2 SVGAGI. Trimming pared 2 bases from V and 3 bases from J, leaving 14 bases between. The CDR3 covers 15 residues. CDR3 sequence reads: CASSYPKAAVYEQYF. The CDR3 region has the DNA TGTGCCAGCAGTTACCCCAAGGCGGCAGTCTACGAGCAGTACTTC.

The chain has TRBV7-8 and TRBJ2-7; D gene uncertain. The V end was cut by 1 base, the J end by 4 bases, with 11 bases between. This CDR3 contains 14 residues. Germline loops: CDR1 SGHVS, CDR2 FQNEAQ. The DNA for the CDR3 is TGTGCCAGCAGCTTAGGGCAGGAACTTTACGAGCAGTACTTC. Protein product: CASSLGQELYEQYF.

This clonotype was seen only a few times. The chain joins TRBV5-6 to TRBJ2-1, with D possibly being TRBD2 (6 bases). The germline V gene encodes CDR1 SGHDT and CDR2 YYEEEE. This CDR3 comprises 15 residues. V dropped 0 bases and J dropped 6 bases, with 13 bases sitting between them. CDR3 DNA: TGTGCCAGCAGCTTGGGGGAGGAGCTGAGCAATGAGCAGTTCTTC. Translated: CASSLGEELSNEQFF.

The V and J genes are TRBV6-5 and TRBJ2-1; D is ambiguous. Per germline, CDR1 MNHEY and CDR2 SVGAGI. The V end was cut by 2 bases, the J end by 0 bases, with 11 bases between. This CDR3 spans 16 amino acids. CDR3 sequence (DNA): TGTGCCAGCAGTTACAATCGCGCGGCCTCCTACAATGAGCAGTTCTTC. It translates to CASSYNRAASYNEQFF.

This clonotype was seen many times. The V gene is TRBV29-1, the J gene TRBJ2-3; 8 bases map to TRBD1. CDR1 SQVTM and CDR2 ANQGSEA come from the germline V gene. Trimming removed 4 bases from V and 2 bases from J; junction bases left unmatched: 5. CDR3 length: 14 residues. The CDR3 region has the DNA TGCAGCGTTGGACAGGGGACCCTCACAGATACGCAGTATTTT. Its protein is CSVGQGTLTDTQYF.

This clonotype turned up a few times. V is TRBV11-2 and J is TRBJ2-1, with 8 bases matching TRBD2. V dropped 5 bases and J dropped 2; count of bases not matched to a gene: 8. This CDR3 comprises 16 residues. Germline CDR1 SGHAT, CDR2 FQNNGV. CDR3 in DNA: TGTGCCAGCAGCGTTACTAGCGGACCCCCCTACAATGAGCAGTTCTTC. Encoded protein: CASSVTSGPPYNEQFF.

The sample holds many counts of this clonotype. The chain uses TRBV7-2 and TRBJ2-1; 13 bases fit TRBD2. The germline V gene has CDR1 SGHTA and CDR2 FQGNSA. The CDR3 totals 14 residues. V shed 8 bases, J shed 9 bases, and the junction held 7 bases outside the gene matches. The CDR3 loop is CASRSGLAGLEQFF. CDR3 sequence (DNA): TGTGCCAGCCGCTCGGGACTAGCGGGACTTGAGCAGTTCTTC. The variable domain in full, with the rest retrieved from reference TRBV7-2 and TRBJ2-1, is GAGVSQSPSNKVTEKGKDVELRCDPISGHTALYWYRQSLGQGLEFLIYFQGNSAPDKSGLPSDRFSAERTGGSVSTLTIQRTQQEDSAVYLCASRSGLAGLEQFFGPGTRLTVL.

The chain recombines TRBV10-3 with TRBJ2-1; D could derive from TRBD1 or TRBD2 (6 bases each). From germline, CDR1 is ENHRY and CDR2 SYGVKD. The CDR3 sequence is 15 residues long. V dropped 2 bases and J dropped 10 bases, with 18 bases sitting between them. CDR3: CAISEGRGRGDEQFF. The DNA for the CDR3 is TGTGCCATCAGTGAGGGCAGGGGTAGGGGGGACGAGCAGTTCTTC.

The rearrangement uses TRBV30 and TRBJ2-1; D gene ambiguous. V was cut by 0 bases and J by 5 bases, with 17 bases left in between. Germline V gene sequence: CDR1 GTSNPN, CDR2 SVGIG (reference sequence). CDR3 size: 16 residues. CDR3 protein: CAWSVRVGSTNNEQFF. Here the CDR3 DNA reads TGTGCCTGGAGTGTACGAGTAGGGTCGACAAACAATGAGCAGTTCTTC.

This clonotype was detected ten times or more. V and J are TRBV27 and TRBJ2-7; the match to TRBD2 covers 7 bases. V shed 5 bases and J 2 bases; nucleotides not matched to a gene: 6. CDR1 and CDR2 from the germline V gene are MNHEY and SMNVEV (reference sequence). The CDR3 extends over 14 amino acids. This CDR3 reads CASSERGLTYEQYF. The CDR3 DNA sequence: TGTGCCAGCAGTGAGAGGGGACTAACCTACGAGCAGTACTTC.

The chain combines TRBV15 with TRBJ1-5, with TRBD1 as a possible D gene (6 bases). CDR1 LNHNV and CDR2 YYDKDF come from the germline V gene (reference sequence). The CDR3 has 15 residues. V dropped 0 bases and J dropped 6 bases, with 12 bases sitting between them. Here the CDR3 reads CATSRDRGGLQPQHF. DNA of the CDR3: TGTGCCACCAGCAGAGATCGTGGGGGGCTTCAGCCCCAGCATTTT.

This clonotype was detected a few times. The rearrangement joins TRBV11-3 to TRBJ2-6; the D call may be TRBD1 or TRBD2 (5 bases each). The CDR3 sequence is 17 residues long. The V gene's germline CDR1 is SGHNT and CDR2 YENEEA. V dropped 4 bases and J dropped 0 bases, with 13 bases sitting between them. This CDR3 is CASSSPGPRSGANVLTF. The CDR3 nucleotides read TGTGCCAGCAGCTCCCCGGGACCGCGCTCTGGGGCCAACGTCCTGACTTTC.

This clonotype was counted ten times or more. The chain employs TRBV12-3 or TRBV12-4 and TRBJ2-1; TRBD2 might be the D (7 bases). V shed 4 bases and J shed 4 bases, with 20 bases lying between them. CDR3 length: 17 residues. The CDR3 nucleotides read TGTGCCAGCAGTTCCCAGAGGGGGGGAGGGGGATACAATGAGCAGTTCTTC. Its translation is CASSSQRGGGGYNEQFF.

This clonotype was observed at least ten times. The chain recombines TRBV28 with TRBJ2-3; 7 bases match TRBD1. This CDR3 contains 16 residues. Germline-derived CDR1 and CDR2 are MDHEN and SYDVKM. V dropped 5 bases and J dropped 5; count of bases not matched to a gene: 13. The CDR3 reads CASSKDQHRGEDTQYF. DNA for the CDR3: TGTGCCAGCAGTAAAGATCAGCACAGGGGTGAAGATACGCAGTATTTT.

This clonotype was detected ten times or more. The chain is built from TRBV19 and TRBJ1-2; D is uncertain. Germline assignment: CDR1 LNHDA and CDR2 SQIVND (reference sequence). This CDR3 spans 13 amino acids. V lost 3 bases and J lost 4, with 9 bases in between. In nucleotides, the CDR3 is TGTGCCAGTAGTATCGCTCCAGGCTATGGCTACACCTTC. Translation: CASSIAPGYGYTF.

V is TRBV4-1 and J is TRBJ2-5; D not resolved. Per the germline V gene, CDR1 is MGHRA and CDR2 is YSYEKL. Trimming removed 3 bases from V and 0 bases from J, with 5 bases in between. This CDR3 contains 13 residues. The CDR3 DNA follows: TGCGCCAGCAGCCAGTGGTACCAAGAGACCCAGTACTTC. Translating gives CASSQWYQETQYF.

The chain has TRBV20-1 and TRBJ2-3; TRBD1 is a possible D gene (5 bases). The CDR3 covers 15 residues. V lost 1 base and J 2 bases, leaving 13 bases between the germline ends. Germline CDR1 reads DFQATT; CDR2 reads SNEGSKA (reference sequence). CDR3 in amino acids: CSARGVGQLTDTQYF. The CDR3 region has the DNA TGCAGTGCTAGAGGGGTGGGGCAGCTCACAGATACGCAGTATTTT.

In its sample, this clonotype was seen many times. The chain carries TRBV7-2 and TRBJ1-2, with D perhaps TRBD1 (5 bases). The germline V and J ends were trimmed by 1 base and 2 bases, with 8 bases remaining between them. This CDR3 has 14 residues. Germline V gene sequence: CDR1 SGHTA, CDR2 FQGNSA. DNA for the CDR3: TGTGCCAGCAGCTTAGGGGACTTCAACTATGGCTACACCTTC. This translates into CASSLGDFNYGYTF.

This clonotype was found many times. The chain links TRBV20-1 to TRBJ2-5; 11 bases align to TRBD1. With V trimmed by 6 bases and J by 9 bases, 18 bases remained unmatched. Per the germline V gene, CDR1 is DFQATT and CDR2 is SNEGSKA (reference sequence). This CDR3 is built from 16 residues. The CDR3 is CSAGDRGLGGLVAQYF. DNA of the CDR3: TGCAGTGCGGGGGACAGGGGGTTGGGTGGACTAGTGGCCCAGTACTTC.